The clone carrying this T cell receptor (beta chain) has a handful of counts. At one of its ends the junction is not consistent with the germline gene, which may arise from a read error. TCRdb keeps only in-frame clones here, not all; method: immunoSEQ multiplex PCR. The sample contains under 2,000 clones, around 30% of which appear only once. The data originate from a study of PD-L1 blockade in urothelial cancer. About the research overall: As for prior chemotherapy regimens, patients had received 0 to 3.

This CDR3 is 15 amino acids long. The germline CDR1 and CDR2 sequences are ENHRY and SYGVKD. This receptor was taken from a woman aged 60-75 years with urothelial cancer. The material was tumor tissue, obtained before atezolizumab (anti-PD-L1) treatment. The gene calls are TRBV10-3 and TRBJ2-1; D possibly matches TRBD1 or TRBD2 (5 bases each). The CDR3 protein is CAISETVGTINKQFF. The CDR3 DNA is TGTGCCATCAGTGAGACGGTGGGGACGATCAATAAGCAGTTCTTC.